Each of the 4 T cell receptor beta chains below was sequenced from the same sample in a study of blood T cell repertoires in COVID-19. TCRdb's table, derived via immunoSEQ multiplex PCR, lists solely in-frame clones and lacks some. The sample has 300,000 to 400,000 clones; approximately 90% are singletons. The sequencing sample was made of PBMCs or T cells enriched from blood (not recorded which). The receptors shown here come from a young woman with acute COVID-19.

The rearrangement uses TRBV6-2 or TRBV6-3 and TRBJ1-2; TRBD1 matches 10 bases. Germline CDR1 reads MNHEY; CDR2 reads SVGEGT. The CDR3 is 14 amino acids. V gave up 6 bases and J gave up 7 bases; unmatched junction bases: 8. The chain's CDR3 is CASSLTGGLGGYTF. The CDR3 DNA reads as TGTGCCAGCAGCCTGACAGGGGGCCTCGGTGGCTACACCTTC.

The chain links TRBV29-1 to TRBJ1-1, with a weak D call TRBD1 (5 bases). V shed 0 bases and J shed 4 bases, with 9 bases lying between them. In germline, CDR1 is SQVTM, CDR2 ANQGSEA. The CDR3 is 13 residues long. The CDR3 loop is CSVEDGGGTEAFF. The CDR3 DNA follows: TGCAGCGTTGAAGATGGGGGAGGCACTGAAGCTTTCTTT.

The rearrangement links TRBV6-5 to TRBJ2-5, with D possibly being TRBD2 (6 bases). This CDR3 has 14 amino acids. The V gene lost 2 bases and the J gene lost 4 bases, with 11 bases spanning the gap. Germline loops: CDR1 MNHEY, CDR2 SVGAGI. Here the CDR3 DNA reads TGTGCCAGCAGTTACGGGGGGATTGGAGAGACCCAGTACTTC. Encoded protein: CASSYGGIGETQYF.

The chain links TRBV19 to TRBJ1-1; D may be TRBD1 (5 bases). This CDR3 has 16 residues. V lost 7 bases to trimming and J lost 1 base, with 19 bases between them. The germline CDR1 and CDR2 sequences are LNHDA and SQIVND (reference sequence). CDR3 sequence (DNA): TGTGCCAGTATCAAAGGGGATTACGCTCGGAACACTGAAGCTTTCTTT. Residues: CASIKGDYARNTEAFF.